This T cell receptor (beta chain) is from a study of T cell responses to AZD1222 COVID-19 vaccine. Clones were sequenced by immunoSEQ multiplex PCR, and TCRdb holds only the in-frame ones, with some missing. The sample shows about 150,000 clones, 90% of them seen only once. Per germline, CDR1 ENHRY and CDR2 SYGVKD. V lost 10 bases, J lost 1 base, and 6 bases stayed unmatched. The length of the CDR3 is 13 residues. The genes are TRBV10-3 and TRBJ1-1; TRBD1 matches at 7 bases. The sample consisted of peripheral blood, taken on day 0 of AZD1222 vaccination. This TCR was recovered from an adult in good health. CDR3 in amino acids: CATRTGENTEAFF. The CDR3 DNA reads as TGTGCCACCCGAACAGGGGAGAACACTGAAGCTTTCTTT.